Sequencing of this T cell receptor (beta chain) was carried out in a study of neurological immune-mediated disorders. Trimming took off 4 bases at V and 7 bases at J, with 17 bases between the two ends. The CDR3 has 15 amino acids. Per germline, CDR1 SGHRS and CDR2 YFSETQ. MiXCR, applied by TCRdb to the 5' RACE reads, yields one record per CDR3 protein. The data contain 50,000 to 80,000 distinct CDR3 sequences, 4.5% of them seen just once; the ten biggest clones take up 6.5% to 7.5%. This clonotype was found many times. The material sequenced was PBMCs. The TCR comes from a man aged 25 to 45 with multiple sclerosis. This chain connects TRBV5-1 to TRBJ1-4; no clear D. The CDR3 spells CASSDDPTVGEKLFF. The CDR3 DNA reads TGCGCCAGCAGCGACGACCCTACTGTGGGTGAAAAACTGTTTTTT. Using reference TRBV5-1 and TRBJ1-4 for the parts outside the CDR3, the full variable domain is KAGVTQTPRYLIKTRGQQVTLSCSPISGHRSVSWYQQTPGQGLQFLFEYFSETQRNKGNFPGRFSGRQFSNSRSEMNVSTLELGDSALYLCASSDDPTVGEKLFFGSGTQLSVL.